One and the same sample provided the 14 T cell receptor beta chains below, sequenced in a study of T-cell reconstitution after alpha-beta-depleted transplantation in children. The TCRbeta library incorporated unique molecular identifiers. One entry per CDR3 protein results from TCRdb running MiXCR on the PCR reads. Of 670,000 or so distinct CDR3 sequences in the sample, around 14% were seen once. This specimen was PBMCs, taken before TCRalphabeta/CD19-depleted stem cell transplant. These TCRs come from a girl under 10 years old with congenital amegakaryocytic thrombocytopenia, due to receive a stem cell transplant.

At least ten counts were recorded for this clonotype. V gene TRBV20-1 combines with J gene TRBJ2-7, with 8 bases matching TRBD2. Germline CDR1 DFQATT, CDR2 SNEGSKA (reference sequence). This CDR3 spans 12 amino acids. J gave up 4 bases and V 7 bases, and 6 bases lay outside the gene matches. The CDR3 region has the DNA TGCAGTGTAGGCAGCGGGGGATACGAGCAGTACTTC. It yields the protein CSVGSGGYEQYF.

This clonotype showed up just a few times. J is TRBJ2-5 and V is TRBV24-1; no definite D call. V was trimmed by 4 bases and J by 0 bases, leaving 14 bases between them. Looked up from germline, CDR1 is KGHDR and CDR2 is SFDVKD. This CDR3 comprises 16 residues. The DNA for the CDR3 is TGTGCCACCAGTGAGGACGGGCAGTTAGACCAAGAGACCCAGTACTTC. It encodes CATSEDGQLDQETQYF.

This clonotype was found many times. The chain is built from TRBV5-1 and TRBJ2-1, with 12 bases lining up with TRBD2. CDR3 length: 17 amino acids. Germline V gene lookup returns CDR1 SGHRS and CDR2 YFSETQ. Germline trimming cut 5 bases from V and 6 bases from J; bases unmatched to any gene: 12. For the CDR3, the DNA is TGCGCCAGCAGTCGTGTACTAGCGGGAGGCCAGATCAATGAGCAGTTCTTC. As protein: CASSRVLAGGQINEQFF. The full variable domain, its missing parts supplied by reference TRBV5-1 and TRBJ2-1, is KAGVTQTPRYLIKTRGQQVTLSCSPISGHRSVSWYQQTPGQGLQFLFEYFSETQRNKGNFPGRFSGRQFSNSRSEMNVSTLELGDSALYLCASSRVLAGGQINEQFFGPGTRLTVL.

The chain couples TRBV20-1 to TRBJ2-7; TRBD1 aligns across 9 bases. This CDR3 is 13 amino acids long. CDR1 is DFQATT, CDR2 SNEGSKA, per germline (reference sequence). J was trimmed by 3 bases and V by 4 bases; bases with no gene match: 4. CDR3 bases: TGCAGTGCTACTCCGGGACAGGGCTACGAGCAGTACTTC. This translates into CSATPGQGYEQYF.

The chain has TRBV27 and TRBJ1-1, with TRBD1 matching 8 bases. Germline assignment: CDR1 MNHEY and CDR2 SMNVEV (reference sequence). V shed 6 bases and J 4 bases; nucleotides not matched to a gene: 4. This CDR3 comprises 13 residues. Here the CDR3 DNA reads TGTGCCAGCAGGCCGGGACAGGCCACTGAAGCTTTCTTT. Translation gives CASRPGQATEAFF.

A word on this clonotype: A junction end diverges from the germline sequence, so it may reflect a read error. V usage is TRBV7-8 and J usage is TRBJ2-2; 10 positions match TRBD1. This CDR3 has 15 residues. Germline values: CDR1 SGHVS, CDR2 FQNEAQ. This CDR3 reads CASSSGQGNAGELFF. The CDR3 nucleotides are TGTGCCAGCAGCTCGGGACAGGGGAACGCCGGGGAGCTGTTTTTT.

This clonotype appeared many times. V and J are TRBV12-3 or TRBV12-4 and TRBJ1-5; no definite D call. V lost 3 bases and J lost 5, with 11 bases in between. The CDR3 runs to 14 residues. For the CDR3, the DNA is TGTGCCAGCAGTTTGGAGGCGACTGATCAGCCCCAGCATTTT. This sequence encodes CASSLEATDQPQHF.

This chain connects TRBV10-3 to TRBJ1-3, with unresolved D. The CDR3 length is 15 residues. The ends were cut back, 6 bases at V and 3 bases at J, with 15 bases in the middle. Germline V CDR1 and CDR2: ENHRY, SYGVKD. DNA of the CDR3: TGTGCCATCAGACCCGGGCTAAGCAATGGAAACACCATATATTTT. Residues: CAIRPGLSNGNTIYF.

The J gene is TRBJ2-1, the V gene TRBV27, with TRBD2 identical over 9 bases. Losses at the gene ends were 6 bases for V and 8 bases for J; bases not matched to a gene: 11. This CDR3 spans 15 amino acids. Germline CDR1 reads MNHEY; CDR2 reads SMNVEV (reference sequence). The CDR3 spells CASSYSGSWSHEQFF. The CDR3 nucleotides are TGTGCCAGCAGCTATAGCGGGAGTTGGTCGCATGAGCAGTTCTTC.

This clonotype was observed at least ten times. This chain joins TRBV12-3 or TRBV12-4 and TRBJ2-7; no firm D call. The CDR3 has 14 amino acids. Trimming cost V 2 bases and J 7 bases, with 15 bases left between them. The CDR3 nucleotides are TGTGCCAGCAGTTTATCGACCCCCGCGGATGAGCAGTACTTC. Translating it yields CASSLSTPADEQYF.

This chain joins TRBV29-1 and TRBJ2-7; D possibly corresponds to TRBD1 (5 bases). Per the germline V gene, CDR1 is SQVTM and CDR2 is ANQGSEA. The CDR3 length is 13 residues. V was trimmed by 0 bases and J by 1 base, leaving 7 bases between them. CDR3 sequence reads: CSVEDTGSYEQYF. The CDR3 DNA follows: TGCAGCGTTGAAGACACAGGTTCCTACGAGCAGTACTTC.

The sample holds a few counts of this clonotype. The V call is TRBV13, the J call TRBJ2-2, with 7 positions matching TRBD1. The V segment lost 7 bases and the J segment 6 bases; nucleotides outside the gene matches: 8. This CDR3 is 14 amino acids long. CDR1 and CDR2 (germline): PRHDT, FYEKMQ (reference sequence). The DNA for the CDR3 is TGTGCCAGCATACAGGGGCAGGGAGCCGGGGAGCTGTTTTTT. This gives the protein CASIQGQGAGELFF. Variable domain in full (rest from reference TRBV13 and TRBJ2-2): AAGVIQSPRHLIKEKRETATLKCYPIPRHDTVYWYQQGPGQDPQFLISFYEKMQSDKGSIPDRFSAQQFSDYHSELNMSSLELGDSALYFCASIQGQGAGELFFGEGSRLTVL.

The V and J genes are TRBV10-1 and TRBJ2-7; TRBD2 matches at 12 bases. V lost 10 bases, J lost 1 base, and 2 bases stayed unmatched. CDR1 and CDR2 (germline): WNHNN, SYGVQD (reference sequence). The CDR3 length is 13 residues. This CDR3 reads CATGLAGSYEQYF. In DNA form, the CDR3 reads TGCGCCACCGGACTAGCGGGATCCTACGAGCAGTACTTC.

The sample holds many counts of this clonotype. This chain joins TRBV12-3 or TRBV12-4 and TRBJ1-6; no reliable D call. The CDR3 is made up of 13 amino acids. The V gene lost 2 bases and the J gene lost 5 bases, with 4 bases spanning the gap. DNA of the CDR3: TGTGCCAGCAGTTTATTTGATAATTCACCCCTCCACTTT. Encoded protein: CASSLFDNSPLHF.